This T cell receptor (beta chain) was captured in a study of shared clonotypes between healthy human individuals. Study results and limitations: Sampling used blood alone; tissue repertoires probably differ.

The CDR3 runs to 19 residues. With 1 base clipped from V and 3 bases from J, the junction kept 15 bases outside the gene matches. CDR1 SGHTA and CDR2 FQGNSA come from the germline V gene. CD8 cells regarded as naive lacked CD45RO, were positively chosen for CCR7, and omitted terminally differentiated effector memory CD45RA+ cells. At deep level, the assay was performed. Sorted subsets were amplified in replicate PCRs using 200 to 250 ng DNA, approximately 30,000 T cell genomes. Repertoires were generated with immunoSEQ multiplex PCR, while TCRdb's copy carries only in-frame clones and drops some. In the table there are roughly 2.1 million clones, about 93% of which are singletons. A remark on this clone: What it recognizes is unknown.

The receptor comes from a young man in good health. Some clones in this sample may be carry-over from other donors' samples. This rearrangement joins TRBV7-2 to TRBJ2-7, with 10 bases aligning to TRBD1. What was sequenced was naive CD8+ T cells from PBMCs. CDR3 sequence reads: CASSLVLGMRGQGDYEQYF. The DNA for the CDR3 is TGTGCCAGCAGCTTAGTTTTAGGTATGAGAGGACAGGGGGACTACGAGCAGTACTTC.